Listed below are T cell receptor beta chains from one sample, sequenced in a study of blood T cell repertoires in COVID-19. Using immunoSEQ multiplex PCR, the repertoire was profiled, and TCRdb retains in-frame clones only, with some absent. The table records 100,000 to 150,000 clones, roughly 82% of them present only once. Sequencing was done on a sample of peripheral blood. All receptors derive from a human donor in a cohort sampled during active COVID-19. Both conserved end residues are part of each CDR3. The D gene is left open where the match is weak. Size values are once, few and many counts, or a class for expanded clones, and some rows have none.

j_call: TRBJ2-3
v_call: TRBV9
cdr3_length: 14
d_call: TRBD1
clone_size: NA
cdr3_nt: TGTGCCAGCAGTGCCGGGACAGGGGGGGCTACGCAGTATTTT
cdr3_aa: CASSAGTGGATQYF

j_call: TRBJ1-1
v_call: TRBV9
cdr3_length: 13
d_call: NA
clone_size: NA
cdr3_nt: TGTGCCAGCAGCGTAGCTACAAACGGGGAAGCTTTCTTT
cdr3_aa: CASSVATNGEAFF

j_call: TRBJ1-4
v_call: TRBV5-4
cdr3_length: 15
d_call: NA
clone_size: NA
cdr3_nt: TGTGCCAGCAGCTTGGCCGGGGGGACTAATGAAAAACTGTTTTTT
cdr3_aa: CASSLAGGTNEKLFF

j_call: TRBJ2-7
v_call: TRBV5-1
cdr3_length: 15
d_call: TRBD2
clone_size: NA
cdr3_nt: TGCGCCAGCAGCCCGGGACTAGCGGGCTCCTACGAGCAGTACTTC
cdr3_aa: CASSPGLAGSYEQYF

j_call: TRBJ2-7
v_call: TRBV4-1
cdr3_length: 17
d_call: NA
clone_size: NA
cdr3_nt: TGCGCCAGCAGCCAAGAACCATCAGACAGGAGCTCCTACGAGCAGTACTTC
cdr3_aa: CASSQEPSDRSSYEQYF

j_call: TRBJ2-1
v_call: TRBV11-2
cdr3_length: 15
d_call: NA
clone_size: once
cdr3_nt: TGTGCCAGCAGCTTAGTTAGGGGCCTCTACAATGAGCAGTTCTTC
cdr3_aa: CASSLVRGLYNEQFF

j_call: TRBJ2-2
v_call: TRBV9
cdr3_length: 16
d_call: TRBD2
clone_size: few
cdr3_nt: TGTGCCAGCAGCGAGGGACTAGCGGGAGTTGGCGGGGAGCTGTTTTTT
cdr3_aa: CASSEGLAGVGGELFF

j_call: TRBJ2-5
v_call: TRBV24-1
cdr3_length: 14
d_call: NA
clone_size: NA
cdr3_nt: TGTGCCTCTGCCTCAGGGTTTATCGAGGAGACCCAGTACTTC
cdr3_aa: CASASGFIEETQYF

j_call: TRBJ2-5
v_call: TRBV11-3
cdr3_length: 13
d_call: NA
clone_size: NA
cdr3_nt: TGTGCCAGCAGCTCCTCGGGCCAAGAGACCCAGTACTTC
cdr3_aa: CASSSSGQETQYF

j_call: TRBJ2-3
v_call: TRBV24-1
cdr3_length: 17
d_call: TRBD2
clone_size: NA
cdr3_nt: TGTGCCACCAGTGACCGGACTAGCGGGAGGGTCACAGATACGCAGTATTTT
cdr3_aa: CATSDRTSGRVTDTQYF

j_call: TRBJ2-2
v_call: TRBV6-5
cdr3_length: 13
d_call: NA
clone_size: NA
cdr3_nt: TGTGCCAGGGGAGTGTCGAACACCGGGGAGCTGTTTTTT
cdr3_aa: CARGVSNTGELFF

j_call: TRBJ1-3
v_call: TRBV7-6
cdr3_length: 20
d_call: TRBD1
clone_size: NA
cdr3_nt: TGTGCCAGCAGCTTAGCTTCCATTTGGGACAGGGAATTCTCTGGAAACACCATATATTTT
cdr3_aa: CASSLASIWDREFSGNTIYF

j_call: TRBJ1-2
v_call: TRBV29-1
cdr3_length: 11
d_call: TRBD1
clone_size: NA
cdr3_nt: TGCAGCACAGGGGATAACTATGGCTACACCTTC
cdr3_aa: CSTGDNYGYTF

j_call: TRBJ2-5
v_call: TRBV25-1
cdr3_length: 15
d_call: TRBD2
clone_size: NA
cdr3_nt: TGTGCCAGCAGTTCTCGAGCGGGAGACTTTGAGACCCAGTACTTC
cdr3_aa: CASSSRAGDFETQYF

j_call: TRBJ1-5
v_call: TRBV5-1
cdr3_length: 14
d_call: TRBD1
clone_size: NA
cdr3_nt: TGCGCCAGCAGCGTAGGGACAGGTCGTCAGCCCCAGCATTTT
cdr3_aa: CASSVGTGRQPQHF

j_call: TRBJ2-1
v_call: TRBV5-6
cdr3_length: 15
d_call: TRBD1
clone_size: NA
cdr3_nt: TGTGCCAGCAGCTTGGCAGGGACAGGGGGCAATGAGCAGTTCTTC
cdr3_aa: CASSLAGTGGNEQFF

j_call: TRBJ2-3
v_call: TRBV3-1/TRBV3-2
cdr3_length: 14
d_call: NA
clone_size: NA
cdr3_nt: TGTGCCAGCAGCCCCTTTGAGATCACAGATACGCAGTATTTT
cdr3_aa: CASSPFEITDTQYF

j_call: TRBJ2-7
v_call: TRBV15
cdr3_length: 15
d_call: TRBD2
clone_size: NA
cdr3_nt: TGTGCCACCAGCAGTAGCGGGAGGGCCGTCTACGAGCAGTACTTC
cdr3_aa: CATSSSGRAVYEQYF

j_call: TRBJ2-7
v_call: TRBV19
cdr3_length: 14
d_call: NA
clone_size: NA
cdr3_nt: TGTGCCAGTAGTACCCGGGAGTGGTCCTACGAGCAGTACTTC
cdr3_aa: CASSTREWSYEQYF

j_call: TRBJ2-5
v_call: TRBV6-5
cdr3_length: 13
d_call: TRBD2
clone_size: once
cdr3_nt: TGTGCCAGTGGGACTAGCGGAATTGGGACCCAGTACTTC
cdr3_aa: CASGTSGIGTQYF

j_call: TRBJ2-7
v_call: TRBV6-5
cdr3_length: 14
d_call: TRBD1
clone_size: few
cdr3_nt: TGTGCCAGCAGTTACGGACAGGGGTCCTACGAGCAGTACTTC
cdr3_aa: CASSYGQGSYEQYF

j_call: TRBJ2-2
v_call: TRBV27
cdr3_length: 15
d_call: NA
clone_size: NA
cdr3_nt: TGTGCCAGCAGTTTACGGCAGGGTTGGACCGGGGAGCTGTTTTTT
cdr3_aa: CASSLRQGWTGELFF

j_call: TRBJ2-1
v_call: TRBV3-1/TRBV3-2
cdr3_length: 13
d_call: TRBD2
clone_size: once
cdr3_nt: TGTGCCAGCAACGGGAGGGTTCCCAATGAGCAGTTCTTC
cdr3_aa: CASNGRVPNEQFF

j_call: TRBJ2-1
v_call: TRBV5-1
cdr3_length: 15
d_call: NA
clone_size: NA
cdr3_nt: TGCGCCAGCAGACTCGGGACACCAGTTTACAATGAGCAGTTCTTC
cdr3_aa: CASRLGTPVYNEQFF